Below, 29 T cell receptor beta chains from the same sample are listed, as sequenced in a study of shared clonotypes between healthy human individuals. CD45RO-negative, CCR7-positively selected cells formed the naive CD8 fraction, excluding terminally differentiated effector memory CD45RA+ cells. The assay was immunoSEQ multiplex PCR, and TCRdb's table has in-frame clones only and misses some. The table lists about 590,000 clones, around 95% of them singletons, with roughly 0.1% in the top ten. Specimen: naive CD8+ T cells sorted from blood. These TCRs come from a woman in her thirties in good health.

The chain combines TRBV28 with TRBJ2-1; 7 positions agree with TRBD2. V gave up 2 bases and J gave up 5 bases; unmatched junction bases: 6. Per germline, CDR1 MDHEN and CDR2 SYDVKM. CDR3 length equals 15 residues. The CDR3 bases are TGTGCCAGCAGTTTACCGCGGGAGTATAACAATGAGCAGTTCTTC. Translated: CASSLPREYNNEQFF.

The genes are TRBV11-2 and TRBJ2-1; D gene ambiguous. V lost 5 bases to trimming and J lost 8 bases, with 7 bases between them. Germline loops: CDR1 SGHAT, CDR2 FQNNGV. The CDR3 totals 11 residues. The CDR3 DNA is TGTGCCAGCAGCCTAGGTCATGAGCAGTTCTTC. This gives the protein CASSLGHEQFF.

The V gene is TRBV7-9, the J gene TRBJ2-7; no clear D gene. The ends were cut back, 1 base at V and 3 bases at J, with 10 bases in the middle. The germline V gene has CDR1 SEHNR and CDR2 FQNEAQ (reference sequence). CDR3 length: 14 amino acids. The CDR3 DNA reads TGTGCCAGCAGCTTAGAAGGGTCGGGCTACGAGCAGTACTTC. Amino acids: CASSLEGSGYEQYF.

J is TRBJ2-7 and V is TRBV5-1; D not resolved. Trimming cost V 2 bases and J 6 bases, with 12 bases left between them. Germline V gene data show CDR1 as SGHRS and CDR2 as YFSETQ. CDR3 length: 13 amino acids. This chain's CDR3 is CASSLGYPGEQYF. In DNA form, the CDR3 reads TGCGCCAGCAGCTTAGGGTACCCGGGCGAGCAGTACTTC.

This clone was found a few times. The rearrangement joins TRBV7-9 to TRBJ2-5; TRBD1 matches at 7 bases. CDR3 size: 15 residues. V lost 0 bases and J lost 2; bases outside the gene matches: 3. The germline V gene has CDR1 SEHNR and CDR2 FQNEAQ (reference sequence). The chain's CDR3 is CASSLAQGQQETQYF. The CDR3, as DNA: TGTGCCAGCAGCTTAGCGCAGGGACAGCAAGAGACCCAGTACTTC.

The V gene is TRBV5-1, the J gene TRBJ1-1; D is possibly TRBD1 (5 bases). V lost 3 bases, J lost 8 bases, and 8 bases lay in between. The CDR3 runs to 11 residues. Germline V gene sequence: CDR1 SGHRS, CDR2 YFSETQ. CDR3 coding DNA: TGCGCCAGCAGCTCAGGGAGGGAAGCTTTCTTT. Encoded protein: CASSSGREAFF. The full variable domain, in which reference TRBV5-1 and TRBJ1-1 provide the parts outside the CDR3, is KAGVTQTPRYLIKTRGQQVTLSCSPISGHRSVSWYQQTPGQGLQFLFEYFSETQRNKGNFPGRFSGRQFSNSRSEMNVSTLELGDSALYLCASSSGREAFFGQGTRLTVV.

The V gene is TRBV6-5, the J gene TRBJ2-3; D gene ambiguous. This CDR3 is 13 amino acids long. V was pared by 4 bases and J by 2 bases, with 7 bases between. Germline assignment: CDR1 MNHEY and CDR2 SVGAGI. The CDR3 bases are TGTGCCAGCAGTTTGGGGTTCACAGATACGCAGTATTTT. Translated, it gives CASSLGFTDTQYF.

This clone has only one observation. The chain has TRBV6-1 and TRBJ1-5, with D hard to call. This CDR3 comprises 13 residues. CDR1 is MNHNS and CDR2 is SASEGT in the germline V gene. With 2 bases removed from V and 9 bases from J, the gap between germline ends came to 11 bases. CDR3 region: CASSEPALVPQHF. Written as DNA, the CDR3 is TGTGCCAGCAGTGAACCCGCCTTGGTGCCCCAGCATTTT.

In its sample, this clone was seen a few times. J is TRBJ2-7 and V is TRBV28; 12 bases are a match to TRBD1. J gave up 0 bases and V 4 bases, and 4 bases lay outside the gene matches. In germline, CDR1 is MDHEN, CDR2 SYDVKM. The CDR3 covers 16 residues. The CDR3 region has the DNA TGTGCCAGCAGTTCTGGGACAGGGGGCTACTCCTACGAGCAGTACTTC. Encoded protein: CASSSGTGGYSYEQYF.

This chain joins TRBV5-4 and TRBJ1-1; D not resolved. The CDR3 spans 14 residues. The germline V and J ends were trimmed by 4 bases and 1 base, with 11 bases remaining between them. Per the germline V gene, CDR1 is SGHNT and CDR2 is YYREEE (reference sequence). CDR3 amino acids: CASSPGRGNTEAFF. The CDR3 DNA sequence: TGTGCCAGCAGCCCCGGACGGGGGAACACTGAAGCTTTCTTT.

Only one count was recorded for this clone. The rearrangement joins TRBV27 to TRBJ2-7, with no clear D. The V end lost 6 bases, the J end lost 0 bases, and 9 bases lay between the germline ends. The CDR3 spans 13 residues. Germline V gene data show CDR1 as MNHEY and CDR2 as SMNVEV (reference sequence). Written as DNA, the CDR3 is TGTGCCAGCAGGGGCGACATCTCCTACGAGCAGTACTTC. Its translation: CASRGDISYEQYF.

The chain's CDR3 is CATWTGGDEQYF. In DNA, the CDR3 is TGTGCCACATGGACAGGGGGCGACGAGCAGTACTTC. This chain joins TRBV2 and TRBJ2-7; TRBD1 matches at 11 bases. This CDR3 has 12 residues. CDR1 and CDR2 from the germline V gene are SNHLY and FYNNEI. V dropped 10 bases and J dropped 5; count of bases not matched to a gene: 4.

The chain uses TRBV5-8 and TRBJ2-7; no clear D gene. V shed 0 bases and J shed 1 base, with 5 bases lying between them. The V gene's germline CDR1 is SGHTS and CDR2 YDEGEE. The CDR3 consists of 13 residues. The CDR3 DNA is TGTGCCAGCAGCTTGGGCATTTCCTACGAGCAGTACTTC. This sequence encodes CASSLGISYEQYF. The variable domain in full, completed from reference TRBV5-8 and TRBJ2-7, reads EAGVTQSPTHLIKTRGQQATLRCSPISGHTSVYWYQQALGLGLQFLLWYDEGEERNRGNFPPRFSGRQFPNYSSELNVNALELEDSALYLCASSLGISYEQYFGPGTRLTVT.

V and J are TRBV25-1 and TRBJ2-1; a weak D match, TRBD1 (6 bases). The CDR3 runs to 17 residues. The germline V and J ends were trimmed by 5 bases and 0 bases, with 17 bases remaining between them. The V gene's germline CDR1 is MGHDK and CDR2 SYGVNS. The CDR3 spells CASSSTTGSSSYNEQFF. The CDR3 DNA is TGTGCCAGCAGTTCCACGACAGGTTCTAGCTCCTACAATGAGCAGTTCTTC.

The chain combines TRBV9 with TRBJ2-2; TRBD2 aligns across 11 bases. V lost 1 base, J lost 0 bases, and 8 bases stayed unmatched. Germline V CDR1 and CDR2: SGDLS, YYNGEE. The CDR3 is made up of 19 amino acids. In DNA form, the CDR3 reads TGTGCCAGCAGCGTACCCGGGACTAGCGGACCCACGAACACCGGGGAGCTGTTTTTT. The encoded protein is CASSVPGTSGPTNTGELFF. Together with reference TRBV9 and TRBJ2-2, the CDR3 gives the full variable domain: DSGVTQTPKHLITATGQRVTLRCSPRSGDLSVYWYQQSLDQGLQFLIQYYNGEERAKGNILERFSAQQFPDLHSELNLSSLELGDSALYFCASSVPGTSGPTNTGELFFGEGSRLTVL.

This chain connects TRBV9 to TRBJ2-1; 9 nucleotides align to TRBD2. The CDR3 sequence is 16 residues long. Unmatched junction bases numbered 6, after V lost 0 bases and J lost 5 bases. Germline CDR1 reads SGDLS; CDR2 reads YYNGEE. This CDR3 is CASSVDLAGRHNEQFF. In nucleotides, the CDR3 is TGTGCCAGCAGCGTAGATCTAGCGGGGAGACACAATGAGCAGTTCTTC.

The table lists this clone with a count of one. The chain combines TRBV9 with TRBJ2-3; D might be TRBD2 (5 bases). V was trimmed by 1 base and J by 2 bases, leaving 11 bases between them. Germline V gene sequence: CDR1 SGDLS, CDR2 YYNGEE. The CDR3 spans 15 residues. This CDR3 reads CASSVSGGPTDTQYF. Here the CDR3 DNA reads TGTGCCAGCAGCGTAAGTGGCGGGCCCACAGATACGCAGTATTTT.

This clone showed up just once. V is TRBV4-1 and J is TRBJ2-7, with D unresolved. The germline V and J ends were trimmed by 0 bases and 4 bases, with 13 bases remaining between them. Germline-derived CDR1 and CDR2 are MGHRA and YSYEKL. The CDR3 totals 15 residues. For the CDR3, the DNA is TGCGCCAGCAGCCAAGAACGTGAGATAAGGTACGAGCAGTACTTC. It translates to CASSQEREIRYEQYF.

About this clone: At the DNA level, this CDR3 is encoded by other sequences in the same sample as well. This chain links TRBV11-2 with TRBJ2-7; D gene unclear. The CDR3 loop spans 13 amino acids. Per germline, CDR1 SGHAT and CDR2 FQNNGV. The V end was cut by 1 base, the J end by 2 bases, with 6 bases between. The CDR3 loop reads CASSLGTAYEQYF. CDR3 nucleotide sequence: TGTGCCAGCAGCTTAGGAACCGCCTACGAGCAGTACTTC.

The J gene is TRBJ2-3, the V gene TRBV27; D is perhaps TRBD2 (5 bases). The CDR3 contains 16 residues. V lost 4 bases to trimming and J lost 0 bases, with 14 bases between them. Germline CDR1 MNHEY, CDR2 SMNVEV (reference sequence). CDR3 amino acids: CASSSLATTSTDTQYF. In nucleotides, the CDR3 is TGTGCCAGCAGTTCTTTGGCGACTACTAGCACAGATACGCAGTATTTT.

The chain joins TRBV30 to TRBJ2-5, with TRBD1 identical over 10 bases. The tail of the sequence fits TRBJ2-7 better, so the J call may be wrong. The CDR3 consists of 14 residues. Germline V gene data show CDR1 as GTSNPN and CDR2 as SVGIG (reference sequence). The chain's CDR3 is CAWSISGTGDEQYF. The CDR3 DNA sequence: TGTGCCTGGAGTATTTCCGGGACAGGGGACGAGCAGTACTTC.

The chain uses TRBV30 and TRBJ1-4; TRBD1 matches 9 bases. This CDR3 is 17 amino acids long. In germline, CDR1 is GTSNPN, CDR2 SVGIG (reference sequence). The V and J ends lost 0 bases and 2 bases, in that order; junction bases with no gene match: 7. CDR3 sequence reads: CAWSVGTGRATNEKLFF. CDR3 coding DNA: TGTGCCTGGAGTGTCGGGACAGGGAGGGCGACTAATGAAAAACTGTTTTTT.

Here the CDR3 reads CASSKPIGQGPAGGYTF. The CDR3 DNA is TGTGCCAGCAGCAAGCCCATTGGACAGGGGCCGGCTGGTGGCTACACCTTC. V and J are TRBV21-1 and TRBJ1-2; TRBD1 reflects the table's D call only, with no check against the DNA. TRBV21-1 is termed a pseudogene. The CDR3 spans 17 residues.

The chain has TRBV6-1 and TRBJ2-3; D gene unclear. This CDR3 has 13 residues. V lost 4 bases and J 4 bases, leaving 9 bases between the germline ends. Germline assignment: CDR1 MNHNS and CDR2 SASEGT. The CDR3 DNA is TGTGCCAGCAGTGTTTGGCTAGCAGATACGCAGTATTTT. Encoded protein: CASSVWLADTQYF.

The chain links TRBV7-6 to TRBJ1-2; no clear D gene. Germline values: CDR1 SGHVS, CDR2 FNYEAQ. This CDR3 comprises 14 residues. V was shortened by 1 base and J by 3 bases, with 9 bases between the two germline ends. As DNA, the CDR3 is TGTGCCAGCAGCTTAGAGCTCGGGGACTATGGCTACACCTTC. Residues: CASSLELGDYGYTF.

On this clone: Other DNA sequences in the same sample also yield this CDR3. The gene calls are TRBV13 and TRBJ2-1; 10 nucleotides agree with TRBD2. Losses at the gene ends were 5 bases for V and 3 bases for J; bases not matched to a gene: 7. This CDR3 spans 16 amino acids. CDR1 and CDR2 from the germline V gene are PRHDT and FYEKMQ (reference sequence). CDR3 region: CASSTRTSGSYNEQFF. CDR3 DNA sequence: TGTGCCAGCAGCACCCGGACTAGCGGAAGCTACAATGAGCAGTTCTTC.

In DNA, the CDR3 is TGTGCCAGCAGCTTAATAGCGGGAGTTTCCAACGAGCAGTACTTC. Translating gives CASSLIAGVSNEQYF. This sequence joins TRBV7-8 and TRBJ2-7, with 9 bases lining up with TRBD2. The CDR3 contains 15 residues. V was pared by 2 bases and J by 5 bases, with 7 bases of the junction left unmatched. Germline V gene sequence: CDR1 SGHVS, CDR2 FQNEAQ.

This chain joins TRBV13 and TRBJ1-5; unclear D gene. V was cut by 1 base and J by 0 bases, with 7 bases left in between. The CDR3 runs to 15 residues. The germline V gene encodes CDR1 PRHDT and CDR2 FYEKMQ (reference sequence). CDR3 DNA: TGTGCCAGCAGCTTAGCCGGTTATAGCAATCAGCCCCAGCATTTT. It codes for CASSLAGYSNQPQHF.

The chain joins TRBV29-1 to TRBJ2-7, with a possible D match to TRBD2 (5 bases). CDR1 is SQVTM, CDR2 ANQGSEA, per germline. Trimming took 7 bases from V and 1 from J, leaving 14 bases between them. CDR3 size: 13 residues. In DNA, the CDR3 is TGCAGCGCCCATCTGGGGAGTTCCTACGAGCAGTACTTC. It yields the protein CSAHLGSSYEQYF.